This T cell receptor beta chain emerged from a study of Ad26.COV2.S vaccination and SARS-CoV-2 variants. Study at large: Trial arm assignment for the donor was COV1001 Ad26.COV2.S.

The CDR3 contains 14 residues. From germline, CDR1 is LGHDT and CDR2 YNNKEL (reference sequence). Study outcomes and limitations: Measurements of TCR breadth and depth may have given underestimates of the total T cell responses.

The treatment was: some 20 received Ad26.COV2.S at low or high dose, single or two shots; about 5 received placebo; per-sample allocation not given. Following the first vaccine or placebo injection, samples were taken on day 63. Donation was by an adult aged 18-55 years who was in Boston. It was Wuhan-strain SARS-CoV-2 spike that the Ad26 vaccine vector expressed. Notes on this clone: The target antigen is unknown.

The assay was immunoSEQ multiplex PCR, and TCRdb's table has in-frame clones only and misses some. This sample has fewer than 500,000 clones, with 90% found just once. The specimen comprised peripheral blood, sampled in a trial of Ad26.COV2.S vaccine versus placebo. The chain couples TRBV3-1 (or the pseudogene TRBV3-2) to TRBJ2-7; 15 nucleotides match TRBD2. This TCR was sampled from a person aged 18-60 years who received the Ad26.COV2.S COVID-19 vaccine or a placebo. This CDR3 reads CARGLAGGPYEQYF. As DNA, the CDR3 is TGTGCGAGGGGACTAGCGGGAGGTCCCTACGAGCAGTACTTC.